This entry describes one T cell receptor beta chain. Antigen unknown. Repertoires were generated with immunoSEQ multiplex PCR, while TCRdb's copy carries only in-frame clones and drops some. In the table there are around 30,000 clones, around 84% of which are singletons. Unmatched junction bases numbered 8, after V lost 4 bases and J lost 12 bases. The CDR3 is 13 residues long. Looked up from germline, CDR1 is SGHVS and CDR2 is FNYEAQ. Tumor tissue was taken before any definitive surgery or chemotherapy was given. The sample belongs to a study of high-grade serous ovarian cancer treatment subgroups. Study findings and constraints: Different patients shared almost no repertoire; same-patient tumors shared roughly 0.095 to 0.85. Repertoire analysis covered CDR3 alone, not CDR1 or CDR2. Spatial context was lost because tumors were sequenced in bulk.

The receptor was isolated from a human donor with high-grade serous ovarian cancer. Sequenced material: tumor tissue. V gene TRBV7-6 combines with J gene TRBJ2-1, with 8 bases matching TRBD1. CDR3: CASSSSGGAGQFF. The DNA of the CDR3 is TGTGCCAGCAGCTCCTCAGGGGGCGCAGGGCAGTTCTTC.